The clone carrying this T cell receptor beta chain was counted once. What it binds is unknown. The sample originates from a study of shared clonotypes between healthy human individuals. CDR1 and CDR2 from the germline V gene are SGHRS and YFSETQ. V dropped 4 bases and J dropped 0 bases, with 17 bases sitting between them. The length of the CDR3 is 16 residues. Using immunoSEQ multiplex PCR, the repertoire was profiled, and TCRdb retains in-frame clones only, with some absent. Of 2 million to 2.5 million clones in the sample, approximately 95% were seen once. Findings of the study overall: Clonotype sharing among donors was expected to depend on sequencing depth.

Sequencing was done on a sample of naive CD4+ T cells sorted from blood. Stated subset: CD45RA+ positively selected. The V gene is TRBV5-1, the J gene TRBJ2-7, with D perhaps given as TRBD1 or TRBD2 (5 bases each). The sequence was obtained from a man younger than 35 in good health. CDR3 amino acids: CASSPDGTASSYEQYF. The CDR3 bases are TGCGCCAGCAGCCCGGATGGGACCGCGAGCTCCTACGAGCAGTACTTC.